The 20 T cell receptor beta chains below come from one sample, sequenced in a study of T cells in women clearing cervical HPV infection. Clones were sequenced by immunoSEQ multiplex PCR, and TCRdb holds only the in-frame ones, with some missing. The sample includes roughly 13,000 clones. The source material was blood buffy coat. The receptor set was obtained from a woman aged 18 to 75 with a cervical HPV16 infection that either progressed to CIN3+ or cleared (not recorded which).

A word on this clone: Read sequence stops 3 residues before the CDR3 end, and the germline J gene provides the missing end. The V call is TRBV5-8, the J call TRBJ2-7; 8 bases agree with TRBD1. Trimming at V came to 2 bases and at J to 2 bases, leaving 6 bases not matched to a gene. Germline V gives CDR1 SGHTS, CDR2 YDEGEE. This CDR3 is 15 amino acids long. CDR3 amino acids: CASSFADRGTYEQYF. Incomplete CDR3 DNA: TGTGCCAGCAGCTTCGCCGACAGGGGCACCTACGAG. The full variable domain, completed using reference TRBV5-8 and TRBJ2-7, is EAGVTQSPTHLIKTRGQQATLRCSPISGHTSVYWYQQALGLGLQFLLWYDEGEERNRGNFPPRFSGRQFPNYSSELNVNALELEDSALYLCASSFADRGTYEQYFGPGTRLTVT.

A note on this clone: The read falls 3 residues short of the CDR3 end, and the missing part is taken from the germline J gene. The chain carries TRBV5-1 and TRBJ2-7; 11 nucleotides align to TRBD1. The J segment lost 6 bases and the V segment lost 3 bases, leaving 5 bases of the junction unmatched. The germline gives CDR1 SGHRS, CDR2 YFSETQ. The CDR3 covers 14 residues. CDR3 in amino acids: CASSYRDRGGEQYF. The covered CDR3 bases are TGCGCCAGCAGCTACAGGGACAGGGGGGGCGAG.

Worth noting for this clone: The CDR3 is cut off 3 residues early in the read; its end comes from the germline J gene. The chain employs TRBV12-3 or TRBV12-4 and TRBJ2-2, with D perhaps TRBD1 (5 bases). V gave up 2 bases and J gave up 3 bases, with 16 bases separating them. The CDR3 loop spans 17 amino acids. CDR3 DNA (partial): TGTGCCAGCAGTTTAAGTTCTTGGGGCAGGGACACCGGGGAG. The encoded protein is CASSLSSWGRDTGE. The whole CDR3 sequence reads CASSLSSWGRDTGELFF.

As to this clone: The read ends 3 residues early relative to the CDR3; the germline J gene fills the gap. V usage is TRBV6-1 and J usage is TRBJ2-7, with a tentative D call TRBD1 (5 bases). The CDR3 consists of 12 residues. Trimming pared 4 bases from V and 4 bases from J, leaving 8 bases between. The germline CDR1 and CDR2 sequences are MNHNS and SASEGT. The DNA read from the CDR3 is TGTGCCAGCAGTGGACAGTTATACGAG. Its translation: CASSGQLYE. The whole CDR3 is CASSGQLYEQYF.

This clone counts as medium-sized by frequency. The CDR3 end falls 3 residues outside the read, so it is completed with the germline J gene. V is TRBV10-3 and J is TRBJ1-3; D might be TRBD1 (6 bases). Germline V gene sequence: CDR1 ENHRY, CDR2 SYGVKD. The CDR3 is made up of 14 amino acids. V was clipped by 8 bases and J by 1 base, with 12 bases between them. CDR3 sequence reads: CAIGNRESGNTIYF. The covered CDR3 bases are TGTGCCATCGGAAACAGGGAGTCTGGAAACACC.

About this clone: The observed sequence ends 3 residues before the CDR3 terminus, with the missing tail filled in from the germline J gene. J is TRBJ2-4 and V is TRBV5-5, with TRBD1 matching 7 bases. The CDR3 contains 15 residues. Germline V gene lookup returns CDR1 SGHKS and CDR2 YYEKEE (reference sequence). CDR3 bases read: TGTGCCAGCAGCCTAACCGGGACAGAGAATCAGCCT. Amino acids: CASSLTGTENQP. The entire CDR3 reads CASSLTGTENQPQYF.

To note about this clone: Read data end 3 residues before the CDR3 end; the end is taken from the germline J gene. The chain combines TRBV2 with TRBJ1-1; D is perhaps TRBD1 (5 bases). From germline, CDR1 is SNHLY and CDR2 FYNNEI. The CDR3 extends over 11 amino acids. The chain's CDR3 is CASRGLAGAFF. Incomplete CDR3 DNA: TGTGCCAGCAGGGGACTCGCCGGA.

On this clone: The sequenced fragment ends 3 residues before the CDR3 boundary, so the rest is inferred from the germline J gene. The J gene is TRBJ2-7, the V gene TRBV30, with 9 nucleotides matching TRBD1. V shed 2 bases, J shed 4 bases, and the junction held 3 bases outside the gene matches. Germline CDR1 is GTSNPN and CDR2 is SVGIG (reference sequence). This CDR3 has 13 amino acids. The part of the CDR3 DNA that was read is TGTGCCTGGAGTCTAGGACAGGGGTACGAG. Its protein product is CAWSLGQGYE. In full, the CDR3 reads CAWSLGQGYEQYF.

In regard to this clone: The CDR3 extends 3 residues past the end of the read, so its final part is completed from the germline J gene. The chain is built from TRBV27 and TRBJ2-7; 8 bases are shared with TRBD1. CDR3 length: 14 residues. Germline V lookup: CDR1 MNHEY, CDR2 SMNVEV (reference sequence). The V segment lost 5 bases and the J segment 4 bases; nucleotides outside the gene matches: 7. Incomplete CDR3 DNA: TGTGCCAGCAGTCTCGGACAGGGCCGGTACGAG. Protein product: CASSLGQGRYE. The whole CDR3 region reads CASSLGQGRYEQYF.

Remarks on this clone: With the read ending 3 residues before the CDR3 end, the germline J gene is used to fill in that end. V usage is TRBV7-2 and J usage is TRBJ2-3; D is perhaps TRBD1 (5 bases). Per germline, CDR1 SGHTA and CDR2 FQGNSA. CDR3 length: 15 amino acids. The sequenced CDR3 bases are TGTGCCAGCAGCTTATCTGTGGGGCAGATGGAGACG. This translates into CASSLSVGQMET. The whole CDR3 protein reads CASSLSVGQMETQYF.

The CDR3 DNA, read in part, is TGTGCCAGCACCCGTTTAGGGGCCTACGAG. It yields the protein CASTRLGAYE. The complete CDR3 reads CASTRLGAYEQYF. The chain is built from TRBV6-2 or TRBV6-3 and TRBJ2-7; tentative D call: TRBD1 (5 bases). The read halts 3 residues ahead of the CDR3 end, with the missing end drawn from the germline J gene. The V gene's germline CDR1 is MNHEY and CDR2 SVGEGT. CDR3 length: 13 residues. V lost 7 bases and J 2 bases, leaving 12 bases between the germline ends.

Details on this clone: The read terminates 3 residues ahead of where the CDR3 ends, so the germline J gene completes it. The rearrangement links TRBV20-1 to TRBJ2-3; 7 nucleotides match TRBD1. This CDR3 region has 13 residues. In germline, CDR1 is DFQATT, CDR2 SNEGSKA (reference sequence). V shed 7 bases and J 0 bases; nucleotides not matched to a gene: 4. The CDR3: CSVRTGSTDTQYF. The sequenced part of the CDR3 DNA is TGCAGTGTTCGGACAGGAAGCACAGATACG.

CDR3 DNA, as far as it was read: TGTGCCAGCAGCTTAACCGGCGGCGGGGGGGAAGAGACC. Its translation is CASSLTGGGGEET. The CDR3 reads in full as CASSLTGGGGEETQYF. This chain connects TRBV7-3 to TRBJ2-5; 9 positions match TRBD2. The CDR3 end falls 3 residues outside the read, so it is completed with the germline J gene. Germline V gives CDR1 SGHTA, CDR2 FQGTGA. CDR3 length equals 16 residues. V dropped 0 bases and J dropped 3; count of bases not matched to a gene: 5.

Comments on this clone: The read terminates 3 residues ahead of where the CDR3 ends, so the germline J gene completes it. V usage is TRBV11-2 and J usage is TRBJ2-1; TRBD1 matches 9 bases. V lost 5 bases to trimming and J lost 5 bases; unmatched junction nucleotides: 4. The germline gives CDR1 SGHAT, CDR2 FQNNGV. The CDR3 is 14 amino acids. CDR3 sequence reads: CASSRRDRDNEQFF. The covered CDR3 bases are TGTGCCAGCAGCCGCCGGGACAGGGACAATGAG. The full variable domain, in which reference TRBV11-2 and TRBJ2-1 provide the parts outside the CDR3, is EAGVAQSPRYKIIEKRQSVAFWCNPISGHATLYWYQQILGQGPKLLIQFQNNGVVDDSQLPKDRFSAERLKGVDSTLKIQPAKLEDSAVYLCASSRRDRDNEQFFGPGTRLTVL.

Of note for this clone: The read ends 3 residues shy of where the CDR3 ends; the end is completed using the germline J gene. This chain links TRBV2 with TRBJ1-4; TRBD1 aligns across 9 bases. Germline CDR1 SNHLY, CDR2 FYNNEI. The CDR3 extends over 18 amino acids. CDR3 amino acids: CASSILRTGALGNSPLFF. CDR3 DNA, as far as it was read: TGTGCCAGCAGCATCCTAAGGACAGGGGCATTAGGGAATTCGCCA.

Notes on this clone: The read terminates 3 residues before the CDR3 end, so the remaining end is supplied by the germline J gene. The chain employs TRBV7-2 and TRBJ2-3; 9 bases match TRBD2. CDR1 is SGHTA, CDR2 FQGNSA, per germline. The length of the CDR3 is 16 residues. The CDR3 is CASSLAPSGEQETQYF. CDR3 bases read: TGTGCCAGCAGCTTAGCGCCTAGCGGGGAACAAGAGACG.

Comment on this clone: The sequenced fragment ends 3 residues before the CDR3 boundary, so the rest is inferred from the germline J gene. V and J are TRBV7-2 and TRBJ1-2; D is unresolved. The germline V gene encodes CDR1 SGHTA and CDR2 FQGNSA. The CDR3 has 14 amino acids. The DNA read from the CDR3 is TGTGCCAGCAGCTCGCCTCCCAGTCGAAATGAC. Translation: CASSSPPSRND. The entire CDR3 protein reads CASSSPPSRNDYTF. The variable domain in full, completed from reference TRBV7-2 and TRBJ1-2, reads GAGVSQSPSNKVTEKGKDVELRCDPISGHTALYWYRQSLGQGLEFLIYFQGNSAPDKSGLPSDRFSAERTGGSVSTLTIQRTQQEDSAVYLCASSSPPSRNDYTFGSGTRLTVV.

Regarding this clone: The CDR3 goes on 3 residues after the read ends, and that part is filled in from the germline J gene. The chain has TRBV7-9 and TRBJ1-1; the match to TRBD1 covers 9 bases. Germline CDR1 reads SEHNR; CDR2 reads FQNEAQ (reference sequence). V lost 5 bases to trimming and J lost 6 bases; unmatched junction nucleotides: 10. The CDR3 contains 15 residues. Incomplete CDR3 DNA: TGTGCCAGCAGCGGAGCCGGGACAGGGACGGCTGAA. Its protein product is CASSGAGTGTAE. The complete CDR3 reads CASSGAGTGTAEAFF.

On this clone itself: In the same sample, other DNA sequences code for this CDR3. CDR3 sequence reads: CASLGGATGNTIYF. Partial CDR3 DNA: TGTGCCAGTCTTGGAGGGGCCACTGGAAACACC. This chain uses TRBV19 with TRBJ1-3; a possible D gene is TRBD1 (5 bases). With the read ending 3 residues before the CDR3 end, the germline J gene is used to fill in that end. Trimming pared 8 bases from V and 2 bases from J, leaving 13 bases between. There are 14 residues in the CDR3. Germline V gene lookup returns CDR1 LNHDA and CDR2 SQIVND (reference sequence).

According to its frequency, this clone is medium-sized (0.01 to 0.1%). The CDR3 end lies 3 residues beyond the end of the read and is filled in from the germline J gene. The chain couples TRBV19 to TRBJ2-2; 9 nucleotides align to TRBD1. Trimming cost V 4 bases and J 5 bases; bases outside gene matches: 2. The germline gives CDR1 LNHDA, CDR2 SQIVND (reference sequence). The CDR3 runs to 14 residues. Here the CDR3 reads CASSRDRATGELFF. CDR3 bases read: TGTGCCAGTAGTAGGGACAGGGCTACCGGGGAG.